This is a list of T cell receptor beta chains from one sample in a study of blood T cell repertoires in COVID-19. Generated by immunoSEQ multiplex PCR, the TCRdb table keeps only in-frame clones and is missing some. Of around 42,000 clones listed, more than 75% are singletons. Specimen: peripheral blood. The source of these receptors is a woman aged 65 to 85 in a cohort sampled during active COVID-19. Both conserved end residues are part of each CDR3. Fields, in order: CDR3 protein, CDR3 DNA, D gene, clone size, V gene, J gene. A D gene is named only where the DNA matches it firmly. Rows may omit the clone size; those that give it use once, few, many or a size class.

CASSPAGIGDTQYF,TGTGCCAGCAGCCCGGCAGGGATTGGCGATACGCAGTATTTT,NA,NA,TRBV9,TRBJ2-3
CASRPGGSGNQPQHF,TGTGCCAGCAGGCCAGGGGGCTCGGGCAATCAGCCCCAGCATTTT,TRBD1,NA,TRBV4-2,TRBJ1-5
CASPPGQGRTEAFF,TGTGCCAGCCCTCCGGGACAGGGGAGAACTGAAGCTTTCTTT,TRBD1,NA,TRBV28,TRBJ1-1
CASSPATGEGTEAFF,TGTGCCAGCTCACCGGCGACAGGGGAGGGCACTGAAGCTTTCTTT,TRBD1,NA,TRBV18,TRBJ1-1
CASSVATRIGPDTQYF,TGTGCCAGCAGCGTAGCTACTAGGATAGGCCCAGATACGCAGTATTTT,NA,NA,TRBV9,TRBJ2-3
CASSESPGTRQHF,TGCGCCAGCAGTGAGTCGCCCGGGACAAGGCAGCATTTT,NA,once,TRBV10-2,TRBJ1-5
CASSDTGPISGNTIYF,TGTGCCAGCAGCGACACAGGGCCGATCTCTGGAAACACCATATATTTT,NA,NA,TRBV9,TRBJ1-3
CASSLVGSSTGELFF,TGTGCCAGCAGCTTGGTGGGCTCGTCGACCGGGGAGCTGTTTTTT,NA,NA,TRBV5-5,TRBJ2-2
CASIGAREVFQPQHF,TGTGCCAGCATAGGTGCCAGGGAGGTTTTCCAGCCCCAGCATTTT,NA,NA,TRBV21-1,TRBJ1-5
CASSGGLQETQYF,TGTGCCAGCAGTGGGGGCCTCCAAGAGACCCAGTACTTC,NA,NA,TRBV14,TRBJ2-5
CASSEALSRQPSYGYTF,TGTGCCAGCAGTGAGGCGTTGTCCCGACAGCCCAGCTATGGCTACACCTTC,NA,NA,TRBV2,TRBJ1-2
CAIRGLADYNEQFF,TGTGCCATCAGGGGACTAGCGGACTACAATGAGCAGTTCTTC,TRBD2,NA,TRBV10-3,TRBJ2-1
CASSSTGDQPQHF,TGTGCCAGCAGCTCGACAGGGGACCAGCCCCAGCATTTT,TRBD1,NA,TRBV7-9,TRBJ1-5
CASSLESEYYGYTF,TGCGCCAGCAGCTTGGAATCGGAGTACTATGGCTACACCTTC,NA,few,TRBV5-1,TRBJ1-2
CASSLYGQGPYEQYF,TGTGCCAGCAGCTTGTATGGACAGGGACCCTACGAGCAGTACTTC,TRBD1,NA,TRBV5-6,TRBJ2-7
CASSGRAPIDTQYF,TGTGCCAGCAGCGGTAGAGCCCCAATAGATACGCAGTATTTT,NA,NA,TRBV6-5,TRBJ2-3
CASLQGARDTEAFF,TGTGCCAGCCTACAGGGGGCGCGTGACACTGAAGCTTTCTTT,TRBD1,NA,TRBV28,TRBJ1-1
CASSQVADFYEQYF,TGTGCCAGCAGCCAAGTAGCGGATTTCTACGAGCAGTACTTC,NA,NA,TRBV3-1/TRBV3-2,TRBJ2-7
CAWSVYREETQYF,TGTGCCTGGAGTGTTTACAGGGAAGAGACCCAGTACTTC,NA,NA,TRBV30,TRBJ2-5
CASKTSGSSSYNEQFF,TGTGCCAGTAAAACTAGCGGGAGTAGCTCCTACAATGAGCAGTTCTTC,TRBD2,NA,TRBV19,TRBJ2-1
CASSDRDRVCSGKGNTIYF,TGTGCCAGCAGTGACCGGGACAGGGTATGTTCGGGGAAAGGAAACACCATATATTTT,TRBD1,NA,TRBV6-4,TRBJ1-3
CASSASMGAPYSNQPQHF,TGTGCCAGCAGCGCGAGCATGGGGGCGCCTTATAGCAATCAGCCCCAGCATTTT,NA,NA,TRBV7-8,TRBJ1-5
CATSDFPSGSKDTQYF,TGTGCCACCAGTGATTTCCCTAGCGGGAGTAAAGATACGCAGTATTTT,TRBD2,NA,TRBV24-1,TRBJ2-3
CAIRTGQGENTQYF,TGTGCCATCAGGACGGGACAGGGTGAAAATACGCAGTATTTT,TRBD1,NA,TRBV10-3,TRBJ2-3
CASRKGATGELFF,TGCGCCAGCAGAAAGGGGGCCACCGGGGAGCTGTTTTTT,TRBD1,NA,TRBV10-1,TRBJ2-2
CASRDRLMVKNIQYF,TGTGCCAGCAGGGACAGGTTGATGGTCAAAAACATTCAGTACTTC,TRBD1,few,TRBV2,TRBJ2-4
CATSREASGLSTDTQYF,TGTGCCACCAGCAGAGAGGCTAGCGGGCTTAGCACAGATACGCAGTATTTT,TRBD2,few,TRBV15,TRBJ2-3
CASSQAPVGHDRNTIYF,TGTGCCAGCAGCCAAGCCCCCGTGGGACACGATAGAAACACCATATATTTT,NA,NA,TRBV3-1/TRBV3-2,TRBJ1-3
CASSFEGGYGYTF,TGTGCCAGCAGTTTTGAGGGTGGCTATGGCTACACCTTC,NA,few,TRBV28,TRBJ1-2
CASILRDSQETQYF,TGTGCCAGCATCCTGCGGGACAGCCAAGAGACCCAGTACTTC,NA,NA,TRBV3-1/TRBV3-2,TRBJ2-5
CASSQEEGTSPYNEQFF,TGCGCCAGCAGCCAAGAAGAGGGGACTTCCCCGTACAATGAGCAGTTCTTC,NA,NA,TRBV4-3,TRBJ2-1
CASSEALQGDSPLHF,TGCGCCAGCAGTGAGGCCTTACAGGGGGATTCACCCCTCCACTTT,TRBD1,NA,TRBV10-2,TRBJ1-6
CASSPRQGNSPLHF,TGTGCCAGCAGCCCCCGTCAGGGAAATTCACCCCTCCACTTT,NA,NA,TRBV3-1/TRBV3-2,TRBJ1-6
CASRTGYEQYF,TGCGCCAGCCGTACAGGGTACGAGCAGTACTTC,NA,medium-sized,TRBV5-1,TRBJ2-7
CASSQGLAGGYNEQFF,TGCGCCAGCAGCCAAGGGTTAGCGGGAGGGTACAATGAGCAGTTCTTC,TRBD2,few,TRBV4-1,TRBJ2-1
CASSSSQGGDYGYTF,TGTGCCAGCAGTTCCAGCCAGGGAGGCGACTATGGCTACACCTTC,NA,NA,TRBV6-2/TRBV6-3,TRBJ1-2
CASSLSITGTGETDTQYF,TGCGCCAGCAGCTTGTCGATTACCGGGACAGGGGAGACAGATACGCAGTATTTT,TRBD1,NA,TRBV5-1,TRBJ2-3
CASSLGLAGVREQFF,TGTGCCAGCAGCTTGGGACTAGCGGGAGTACGGGAGCAGTTCTTC,TRBD2,NA,TRBV5-6,TRBJ2-1
CASSLTDYGYTF,TGTGCCAGCAGTTTGACAGATTATGGCTACACCTTC,NA,NA,TRBV12-3/TRBV12-4,TRBJ1-2
CASSAGTGDTNQPQHF,TGTGCCAGCAGCGCCGGGACAGGGGACACCAATCAGCCCCAGCATTTT,TRBD1,NA,TRBV9,TRBJ1-5
CASSLGQGNQPQHF,TGTGCCAGCAGCCTAGGACAGGGGAATCAGCCCCAGCATTTT,TRBD1,NA,TRBV28,TRBJ1-5
CASSSSGGEGEQFF,TGTGCCAGCAGCTCTAGCGGGGGAGAGGGTGAGCAGTTCTTC,TRBD2,NA,TRBV7-9,TRBJ2-1
CASSSPRTGGDEQFF,TGTGCCAGCAGTTCACCCCGGACAGGGGGCGATGAGCAGTTCTTC,TRBD1,NA,TRBV28,TRBJ2-1
CASSSTGLDAGELFF,TGCGCCAGCAGCTCAACGGGACTGGATGCCGGGGAGCTGTTTTTT,NA,NA,TRBV5-1,TRBJ2-2
CASSPRTGLHQPQHF,TGTGCCAGCAGTCCCCGGACAGGGCTGCATCAGCCCCAGCATTTT,TRBD1,NA,TRBV28,TRBJ1-5
CASSLSGSSYNEQFF,TGCGCCAGCAGCTTGAGCGGAAGCTCCTACAATGAGCAGTTCTTC,NA,once,TRBV5-1,TRBJ2-1
CAISGVLAPGELFF,TGTGCCATCAGTGGGGTACTAGCTCCCGGGGAGCTGTTTTTT,NA,NA,TRBV10-3,TRBJ2-2
CASSPLSGEHQETQYF,TGCGCCAGCAGCCCTCTCAGCGGAGAGCACCAAGAGACCCAGTACTTC,NA,NA,TRBV4-3,TRBJ2-5
CASSQGGDSGNTIYF,TGTGCCAGCAGCCAAGGGGGGGACTCTGGAAACACCATATATTTT,NA,NA,TRBV3-1/TRBV3-2,TRBJ1-3
CAISGGTGVNYEQYF,TGTGCCATCAGTGGGGGGACAGGGGTGAACTACGAGCAGTACTTC,TRBD1,once,TRBV10-3,TRBJ2-7
CASRRLSSYNEQFF,TGCGCCAGCCGTCGACTAAGTTCCTACAATGAGCAGTTCTTC,NA,NA,TRBV5-1,TRBJ2-1
CASSPGLQGGNTEAFF,TGTGCCAGCTCACCGGGGCTACAGGGTGGGAACACTGAAGCTTTCTTT,NA,few,TRBV18,TRBJ1-1